The 32 T cell receptor beta chains in this list originate from one sample, sequenced in a study of blood T cell repertoires in COVID-19. Sequencing was performed with immunoSEQ multiplex PCR; in TCRdb, only in-frame clones are kept and a portion is missing. The table has hundreds of thousands of clones, about nine tenths seen once. Source material: PBMCs or T cells enriched from blood (not recorded which). These receptors were obtained from a man aged 50 to 60 who had been exposed to COVID-19.

Here the CDR3 reads CASSPYGGEETQYF. CDR3 DNA sequence: TGTGCCAGCAGTCCCTACGGGGGGGAAGAGACCCAGTACTTC. The gene calls are TRBV3-1 (or the pseudogene TRBV3-2) and TRBJ2-5; 8 positions match TRBD2. CDR1 and CDR2 (germline): LGHDT, YNNKEL (reference sequence). After removal of 6 bases from V and 3 bases from J, the junction contained 6 bases not matched to a gene. CDR3 size: 14 residues.

V is TRBV28 and J is TRBJ2-5, with TRBD2 as a possible D gene (6 bases). Germline values: CDR1 MDHEN, CDR2 SYDVKM. This CDR3 contains 13 residues. The V gene lost 7 bases and the J gene lost 5 bases, with 14 bases spanning the gap. The CDR3 region is CASTRRGWETQYF. CDR3 nucleotides: TGTGCCAGCACCCGGAGGGGCTGGGAGACCCAGTACTTC.

The chain's CDR3 is CASSLGRGQAQFLAGELFF. The CDR3 DNA follows: TGTGCCAGCAGTTTAGGCCGCGGACAGGCACAGTTTCTCGCCGGGGAGCTGTTTTTT. This sequence joins TRBV28 and TRBJ2-2; 7 positions agree with TRBD1. Germline V CDR1 and CDR2: MDHEN, SYDVKM. V lost 2 bases and J lost 6; bases outside the gene matches: 18. The CDR3 runs to 19 residues. Looking up the rest from reference TRBV28 and TRBJ2-2 gives the full variable domain: DVKVTQSSRYLVKRTGEKVFLECVQDMDHENMFWYRQDPGLGLRLIYFSYDVKMKEKGDIPEGYSVSREKKERFSLILESASTNQTSMYLCASSLGRGQAQFLAGELFFGEGSRLTVL.

This chain links TRBV5-6 with TRBJ2-4, with a tentative D call TRBD2 (6 bases). The CDR3 extends over 13 amino acids. Germline CDR1 and CDR2: SGHDT and YYEEEE. Trimming took off 4 bases at V and 5 bases at J, with 10 bases between the two ends. CDR3 region: CASSPRGENIQYF. The CDR3 DNA reads as TGTGCCAGCAGCCCCCGCGGGGAAAACATTCAGTACTTC.

This sequence joins TRBV7-9 and TRBJ2-7; D is unclear. The CDR3 has 11 residues. The germline V gene encodes CDR1 SEHNR and CDR2 FQNEAQ (reference sequence). Trimming left V 5 bases short and J 2 bases short, with 4 bases between. As DNA, the CDR3 is TGTGCCAGCAGCCTAACCTACGAGCAGTACTTC. Encoded protein: CASSLTYEQYF.

The J gene is TRBJ1-6, the V gene TRBV11-1; no clear D. The CDR3 is made up of 12 amino acids. Germline V lookup: CDR1 SGHAT, CDR2 FQDESV (reference sequence). The V end lost 4 bases, the J end lost 6 bases, and 4 bases lay between the germline ends. The CDR3 coding sequence is TGTGCCAGCAGCTCACTTAATTCACCCCTCCACTTT. As protein: CASSSLNSPLHF. Together with reference TRBV11-1 and TRBJ1-6, the CDR3 gives the full variable domain: EAEVAQSPRYKITEKSQAVAFWCDPISGHATLYWYRQILGQGPELLVQFQDESVVDDSQLPKDRFSAERLKGVDSTLKIQPAELGDSAMYLCASSSLNSPLHFGNGTRLTVT.

With regard to this clone: This specimen includes other DNA sequences encoding the same CDR3. The chain employs TRBV5-1 and TRBJ1-5; no reliable D call. The CDR3 loop spans 15 amino acids. V lost 1 base, J lost 0 bases, and 8 bases lay in between. CDR1 and CDR2 from the germline V gene are SGHRS and YFSETQ. The CDR3 DNA reads TGCGCCAGCAGCTTGTTCTCGGGTAGCAATCAGCCCCAGCATTTT. Residues: CASSLFSGSNQPQHF. Full variable domain (rest looked up from reference TRBV5-1 and TRBJ1-5): KAGVTQTPRYLIKTRGQQVTLSCSPISGHRSVSWYQQTPGQGLQFLFEYFSETQRNKGNFPGRFSGRQFSNSRSEMNVSTLELGDSALYLCASSLFSGSNQPQHFGDGTRLSIL.

The V gene is TRBV19, the J gene TRBJ1-2; TRBD1 matches 7 bases. After removal of 4 bases from V and 5 bases from J, the junction contained 10 bases not matched to a gene. Germline-derived CDR1 and CDR2 are LNHDA and SQIVND (reference sequence). This CDR3 has 15 residues. CDR3 bases: TGTGCCAGTAGTACTACAGGGGCCGGGTTTTATGGCTACACCTTC. This sequence encodes CASSTTGAGFYGYTF.

The chain has TRBV19 and TRBJ1-1, with 7 bases matching TRBD1. The V and J ends lost 4 bases and 1 base, in that order; junction bases with no gene match: 6. Per germline, CDR1 LNHDA and CDR2 SQIVND (reference sequence). The CDR3 spans 15 residues. Here the CDR3 reads CASSNQRDRNTEAFF. Written as DNA, the CDR3 is TGTGCCAGTAGTAACCAAAGGGACAGGAACACTGAAGCTTTCTTT.

V usage is TRBV28 and J usage is TRBJ2-5; the D is unclear. In germline, CDR1 is MDHEN, CDR2 SYDVKM. The CDR3 totals 12 residues. Trimming removed 3 bases from V and 5 bases from J, with 7 bases in between. CDR3 DNA sequence: TGTGCCAGCAGTTTTTCACTGGAGACCCAGTACTTC. Its translation is CASSFSLETQYF.

V gene TRBV19 combines with J gene TRBJ2-2; D gene uncertain. Trimming removed 1 base from V and 7 bases from J, with 10 bases in between. The length of the CDR3 is 14 residues. Germline V gives CDR1 LNHDA, CDR2 SQIVND (reference sequence). The CDR3 reads CASSIVSHSGELFF. CDR3 in DNA: TGTGCCAGTAGTATAGTGAGCCACAGCGGGGAGCTGTTTTTT.

The table lists this clone with a count of one. The rearrangement joins TRBV18 to TRBJ2-2, with TRBD2 identical over 10 bases. This CDR3 spans 18 amino acids. In germline, CDR1 is KGHSH, CDR2 LQKENI. The trim removed 1 base at V and 1 base at J, leaving 6 bases unmatched. CDR3 in amino acids: CASSPRLAGDWNTGELFF. CDR3 coding DNA: TGTGCCAGCTCACCACGCCTAGCGGGAGATTGGAACACCGGGGAGCTGTTTTTT.

The rearrangement uses TRBV10-3 and TRBJ1-2; weak D call: TRBD1 (6 bases). The germline CDR1 and CDR2 sequences are ENHRY and SYGVKD. With 5 bases removed from V and 0 bases from J, the gap between germline ends came to 16 bases. The CDR3 length is 16 residues. The CDR3 reads CAISFRTAAANYGYTF. The DNA for the CDR3 is TGTGCCATCAGTTTTCGGACAGCGGCGGCTAACTATGGCTACACCTTC.

The chain carries TRBV27 and TRBJ2-7; TRBD2 is a possible D gene (5 bases). The germline gives CDR1 MNHEY, CDR2 SMNVEV (reference sequence). V was pared by 6 bases and J by 2 bases, with 17 bases between. This CDR3 has 15 amino acids. The CDR3, as DNA: TGTGCCAGCAGGGCTGTTGGACTCTCCGCCTACGAGCAGTACGTC. Protein product: CASRAVGLSAYEQYV.

The chain combines TRBV2 with TRBJ1-4; TRBD1 agrees at 8 bases. The germline gives CDR1 SNHLY, CDR2 FYNNEI. The CDR3 spans 15 residues. The V gene end was trimmed by 6 bases and the J gene end by 1 base; junction bases not matched to a gene: 4. CDR3 sequence reads: CASRIDRGTNEKLFF. The CDR3 coding sequence is TGTGCCAGCAGAATCGACAGGGGAACTAATGAAAAACTGTTTTTT.

The chain is built from TRBV3-1 (or the pseudogene TRBV3-2) and TRBJ1-2; no clear D. The CDR3 covers 13 residues. The V and J ends lost 1 base and 8 bases respectively, with 11 bases between them. The germline V gene encodes CDR1 LGHDT and CDR2 YNNKEL (reference sequence). The CDR3 sequence is CASSQGQARGYTF. The CDR3 nucleotides are TGTGCCAGCAGCCAAGGCCAGGCTCGCGGCTACACCTTC.

The chain couples TRBV7-9 to TRBJ1-2, with 8 positions matching TRBD1. The length of the CDR3 is 16 residues. The junction had 11 bases not matched to a gene; V was cut back by 5 bases and J by 3 bases. Per germline, CDR1 SEHNR and CDR2 FQNEAQ (reference sequence). The CDR3 nucleotides read TGTGCCAGCAGCGCTGGGGGTCTGGGACAGGACTATGGCTACACCTTC. Its protein product is CASSAGGLGQDYGYTF. The full variable domain, completed using reference TRBV7-9 and TRBJ1-2, is DTGVSQNPRHKITKRGQNVTFRCDPISEHNRLYWYRQTLGQGPEFLTYFQNEAQLEKSRLLSDRFSAERPKGSFSTLEIQRTEQGDSAMYLCASSAGGLGQDYGYTFGSGTRLTVV.

V and J are TRBV6-5 and TRBJ1-2; D perhaps matches TRBD1 (6 bases). The length of the CDR3 is 12 residues. Germline CDR1 reads MNHEY; CDR2 reads SVGAGI. The V and J ends lost 6 bases and 4 bases respectively, with 9 bases between them. For the CDR3, the DNA is TGTGCCAGCAGAGGACAGACCTATGGCTACACCTTC. Translated: CASRGQTYGYTF.

This chain joins TRBV28 and TRBJ1-5; 8 bases are shared with TRBD1. Germline CDR1 MDHEN, CDR2 SYDVKM. This CDR3 contains 14 residues. V dropped 5 bases and J dropped 7; count of bases not matched to a gene: 7. CDR3 nucleotide sequence: TGTGCCAGCAGTGGACAGGGTCCCCACCAGCCCCAGCATTTT. It codes for CASSGQGPHQPQHF.

This chain joins TRBV18 and TRBJ1-5, with 7 bases matching TRBD1. V shed 5 bases, J shed 4 bases, and the junction held 5 bases outside the gene matches. Per the germline V gene, CDR1 is KGHSH and CDR2 is LQKENI. The CDR3 sequence is 14 residues long. The CDR3 nucleotides read TGTGCCAGCTCAGAGACAGGGAGGAATCAGCCCCAGCATTTT. Translation: CASSETGRNQPQHF.

V usage is TRBV3-1 (or the pseudogene TRBV3-2) and J usage is TRBJ1-1; 8 bases line up with TRBD1. Germline V gives CDR1 LGHDT, CDR2 YNNKEL (reference sequence). The CDR3 is made up of 15 amino acids. J gave up 1 base and V 3 bases, and 4 bases lay outside the gene matches. The DNA for the CDR3 is TGTGCCAGCAGCCATAGACAGGGGAAGAACACTGAAGCTTTCTTT. Protein product: CASSHRQGKNTEAFF.

The CDR3 is CASGRGAGGYYGYTF. CDR3 DNA: TGTGCCAGCGGGCGAGGGGCAGGGGGGTACTATGGCTACACCTTC. V and J are TRBV2 and TRBJ1-2, with 7 bases matching TRBD1. J lost 3 bases, V lost 8 bases, and 12 bases had no gene match. Germline V lookup: CDR1 SNHLY, CDR2 FYNNEI. CDR3 length equals 15 residues. Combining the CDR3 with reference TRBV2 and TRBJ1-2 gives the whole variable domain EPEVTQTPSHQVTQMGQEVILRCVPISNHLYFYWYRQILGQKVEFLVSFYNNEISEKSEIFDDQFSVERPDGSNFTLKIRSTKLEDSAMYFCASGRGAGGYYGYTFGSGTRLTVV.

CDR3 DNA sequence: TGTGCCAGCAGTCGACAGGGGACCTACAATGAGCAGTTCTTC. Its translation is CASSRQGTYNEQFF. The V and J genes are TRBV6-5 and TRBJ2-1, with 8 bases lining up with TRBD1. From germline, CDR1 is MNHEY and CDR2 SVGAGI. The length of the CDR3 is 14 residues. J lost 2 bases, V lost 5 bases, and 2 bases had no gene match.

This clone was detected only a few times. The chain has TRBV28 and TRBJ1-6, with a possible D match to TRBD1 (5 bases). The CDR3 is 15 residues long. V was pared by 3 bases and J by 7 bases, with 13 bases between. The germline gives CDR1 MDHEN, CDR2 SYDVKM. The CDR3 sequence: CASSLGLNENSPLHF. CDR3 in DNA: TGTGCCAGCAGTTTGGGACTCAATGAAAATTCACCCCTCCACTTT. The complete variable domain, with remaining parts taken from reference TRBV28 and TRBJ1-6, reads DVKVTQSSRYLVKRTGEKVFLECVQDMDHENMFWYRQDPGLGLRLIYFSYDVKMKEKGDIPEGYSVSREKKERFSLILESASTNQTSMYLCASSLGLNENSPLHFGNGTRLTVT.

V and J are TRBV5-1 and TRBJ2-5, with TRBD1 matching over 10 bases. V was pared by 0 bases and J by 5 bases, with 4 bases of the junction left unmatched. The CDR3 is made up of 15 amino acids. In germline, CDR1 is SGHRS, CDR2 YFSETQ. The DNA for the CDR3 is TGCGCCAGCAGCTTGGGACAGGGGGCTACTGAGACCCAGTACTTC. Its translation is CASSLGQGATETQYF.

The chain employs TRBV27 and TRBJ1-2; possibly TRBD1 for D (6 bases). Germline CDR1 reads MNHEY; CDR2 reads SMNVEV (reference sequence). The CDR3 runs 12 residues. V lost 6 bases, J lost 8 bases, and 13 bases lay in between. Written as DNA, the CDR3 is TGTGCCAGCAGACCACAGGGTTCCGGCTACACCTTC. Protein sequence: CASRPQGSGYTF.

The rearrangement links TRBV2 to TRBJ1-6, with D maybe TRBD1 (6 bases). Germline V gives CDR1 SNHLY, CDR2 FYNNEI. The CDR3 length is 14 residues. Trimming took 4 bases from V and 10 from J, leaving 14 bases between them. This CDR3 reads CASSVLAGESPLHF. The CDR3 DNA follows: TGTGCCAGCAGTGTTTTGGCAGGGGAATCACCCCTCCACTTT.

The chain combines TRBV24-1 with TRBJ2-5; 11 bases agree with TRBD1. V was clipped by 9 bases and J by 5 bases; unmatched bases: 4. The CDR3 is 13 amino acids. Germline V gene lookup returns CDR1 KGHDR and CDR2 SFDVKD. Here the CDR3 reads CATGQGAWETQYF. The CDR3 DNA reads as TGTGCCACCGGACAGGGGGCGTGGGAGACCCAGTACTTC.

The chain carries TRBV11-2 and TRBJ2-7; D is unresolved. The CDR3 is 15 amino acids. The V gene lost 2 bases and the J gene lost 3 bases, with 14 bases spanning the gap. CDR1 and CDR2 (germline): SGHAT, FQNNGV. The CDR3 nucleotides read TGTGCCAGCAGCTTAAGCCTAGACTGGTACTACGAGCAGTACGTC. It encodes CASSLSLDWYYEQYV.

CDR3 in DNA: TGTGCTAGTGGTTTGGTTCCCGGGACAGGGAACACTGAAGCTTTCTTT. Translation gives CASGLVPGTGNTEAFF. The chain employs TRBV12-5 and TRBJ1-1, with 8 bases identical to TRBD1. This CDR3 is built from 16 residues. Germline V gives CDR1 LGHNT, CDR2 FRNRAP. Unmatched junction bases numbered 4, after V lost 0 bases and J lost 1 base.

This chain links TRBV3-1 (or the pseudogene TRBV3-2) with TRBJ2-1, with 11 positions matching TRBD2. The germline V gene has CDR1 LGHDT and CDR2 YNNKEL (reference sequence). This CDR3 spans 18 amino acids. V dropped 0 bases and J dropped 9; count of bases not matched to a gene: 13. The CDR3 protein is CASSQDRLAGGTGSEQFF. For the CDR3, the DNA is TGTGCCAGCAGCCAAGATCGGCTAGCGGGGGGCACTGGTAGTGAGCAGTTCTTC.

The rearrangement uses TRBV18 and TRBJ1-2; 11 bases align to TRBD1. The V gene end was trimmed by 4 bases and the J gene end by 6 bases; junction bases not matched to a gene: 7. The CDR3 has 15 amino acids. Per the germline V gene, CDR1 is KGHSH and CDR2 is LQKENI. CDR3 residues: CASSQSGQGGHGYTF. CDR3 sequence (DNA): TGTGCCAGCTCACAATCGGGACAGGGGGGACATGGCTACACCTTC.